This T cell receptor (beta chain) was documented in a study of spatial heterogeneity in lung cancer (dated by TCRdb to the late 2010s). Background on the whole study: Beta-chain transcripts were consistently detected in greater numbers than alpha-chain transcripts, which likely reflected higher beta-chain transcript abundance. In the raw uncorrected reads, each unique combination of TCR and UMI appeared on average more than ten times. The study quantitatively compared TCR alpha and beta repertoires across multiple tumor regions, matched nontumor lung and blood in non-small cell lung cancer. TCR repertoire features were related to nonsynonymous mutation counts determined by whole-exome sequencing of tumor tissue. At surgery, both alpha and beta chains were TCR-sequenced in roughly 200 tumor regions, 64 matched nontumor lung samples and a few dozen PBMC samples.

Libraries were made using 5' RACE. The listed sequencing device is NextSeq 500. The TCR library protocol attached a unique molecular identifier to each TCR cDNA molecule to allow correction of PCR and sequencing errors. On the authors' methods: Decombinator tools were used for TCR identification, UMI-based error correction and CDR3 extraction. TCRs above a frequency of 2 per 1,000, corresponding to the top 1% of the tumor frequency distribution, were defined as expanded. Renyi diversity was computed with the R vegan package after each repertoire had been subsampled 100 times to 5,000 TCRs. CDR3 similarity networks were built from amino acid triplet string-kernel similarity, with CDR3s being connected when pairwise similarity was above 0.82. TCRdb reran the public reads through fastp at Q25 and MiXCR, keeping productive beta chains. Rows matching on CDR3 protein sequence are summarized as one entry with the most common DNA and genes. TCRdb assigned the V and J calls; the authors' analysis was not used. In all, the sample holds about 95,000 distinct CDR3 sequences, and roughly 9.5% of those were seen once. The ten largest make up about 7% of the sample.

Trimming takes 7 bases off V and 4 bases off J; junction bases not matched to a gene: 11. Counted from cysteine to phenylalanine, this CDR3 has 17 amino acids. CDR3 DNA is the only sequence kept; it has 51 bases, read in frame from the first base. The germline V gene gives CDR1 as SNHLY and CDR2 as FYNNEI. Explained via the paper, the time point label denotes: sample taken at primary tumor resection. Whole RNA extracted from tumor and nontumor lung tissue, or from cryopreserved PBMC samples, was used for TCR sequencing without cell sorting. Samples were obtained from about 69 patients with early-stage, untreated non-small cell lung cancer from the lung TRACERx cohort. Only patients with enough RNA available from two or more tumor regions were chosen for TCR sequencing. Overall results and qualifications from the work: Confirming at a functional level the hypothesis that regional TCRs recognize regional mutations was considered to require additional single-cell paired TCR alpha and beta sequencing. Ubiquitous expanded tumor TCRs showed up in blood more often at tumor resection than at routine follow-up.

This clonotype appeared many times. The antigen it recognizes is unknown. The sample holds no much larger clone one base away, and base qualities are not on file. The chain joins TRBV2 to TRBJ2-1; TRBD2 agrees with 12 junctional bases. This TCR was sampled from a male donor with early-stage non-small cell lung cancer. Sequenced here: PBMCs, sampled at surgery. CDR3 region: CASKISAGTSGYNEQFF. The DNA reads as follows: TGTGCCAGCAAAATCTCTGCCGGGACTAGCGGGTACAATGAGCAGTTCTTC.